This note documents a single T cell receptor (beta chain) sequence. Profiled with immunoSEQ multiplex PCR; TCRdb holds only in-frame clones, not every one. The repertoire holds tens of thousands of clones, with about nine tenths as singletons. This entry belongs to a study of T cells in localized non-small cell lung cancer. V lost 0 bases and J lost 2, with 10 bases in between. The V gene's germline CDR1 is LNHNV and CDR2 YYDKDF (reference sequence). The length of the CDR3 is 15 residues. This chain links TRBV15 with TRBJ1-1, with D tentatively TRBD1 (5 bases). The receptor comes from a man between 35 and 75 years old with stage II squamous cell lung carcinoma. The material was PBMCs, obtained before any cancer treatment. The CDR3 nucleotides read TGTGCCACCAGCAGAGAATGGGGCGGAAACACTGAAGCTTTCTTT. As protein: CATSREWGGNTEAFF.